The clone carrying this T cell receptor beta chain was recorded many times. This entry belongs to a study of neurological immune-mediated disorders. The CDR3 has 17 residues. Germline lookup yields CDR1 SGHRS and CDR2 YFSETQ. Unmatched junction bases numbered 11, after V lost 4 bases and J lost 2 bases. The unsorted libraries originated from 2 million PBMCs that had been stored at -80 C. As for the cDNA, it was generated by 5'RACE with 10-nucleotide random UMIs. TCRdb itself ran the 5' RACE reads through MiXCR, one entry per CDR3 protein. The data hold tens of thousands of distinct CDR3 sequences, with around 3.3% observed a single time.

This receptor was identified in a man aged 35 to 55 with multiple sclerosis. The gene calls are TRBV5-1 and TRBJ2-7; 11 bases match TRBD2. Material for sequencing was PBMCs. Written as DNA, the CDR3 is TGCGCCAGCAGCCCTAACCCCCTAGCGGGGGGCGCCTACGAGCAGTACTTC. This gives the protein CASSPNPLAGGAYEQYF.